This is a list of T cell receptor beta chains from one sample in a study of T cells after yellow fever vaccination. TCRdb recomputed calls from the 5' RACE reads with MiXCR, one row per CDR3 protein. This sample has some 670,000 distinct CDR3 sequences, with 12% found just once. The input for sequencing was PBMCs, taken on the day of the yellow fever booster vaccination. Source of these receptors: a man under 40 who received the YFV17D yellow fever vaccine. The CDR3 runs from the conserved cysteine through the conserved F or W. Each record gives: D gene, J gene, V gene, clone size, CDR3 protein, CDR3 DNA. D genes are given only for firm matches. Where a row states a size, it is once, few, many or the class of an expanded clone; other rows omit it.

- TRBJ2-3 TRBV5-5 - CASSLLRSLTDTQYF TGTGCCAGCAGCTTGCTTCGATCACTCACAGATACGCAGTATTTT
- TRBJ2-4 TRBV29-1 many CSRTGQYF TGCAGTCGCACGGGGCAGTACTTC
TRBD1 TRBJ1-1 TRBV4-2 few CASSQDRQGLTEAFF TGTGCCAGCAGCCAAGACCGACAGGGCCTCACTGAAGCTTTCTTT
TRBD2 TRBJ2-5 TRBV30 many CACRLAGSSQYF TGTGCCTGTCGACTAGCGGGGTCCTCCCAGTACTTC
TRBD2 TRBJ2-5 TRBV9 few CASSVGGTSGTGETQYF TGTGCCAGCAGCGTAGGAGGCACTAGCGGGACTGGGGAGACCCAGTACTTC
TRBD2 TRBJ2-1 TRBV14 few CASSQESGRAYNEQFF TGTGCCAGCAGCCAAGAAAGCGGGAGGGCCTACAATGAGCAGTTCTTC
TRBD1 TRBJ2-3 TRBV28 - CASTPGQGTYTQYF TGTGCCAGCACCCCGGGACAGGGTACCTATACGCAGTATTTT
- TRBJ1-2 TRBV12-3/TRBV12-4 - CASRAGDLLRDGYTF TGTGCCAGCAGGGCGGGGGACTTACTCAGGGATGGCTACACCTTC
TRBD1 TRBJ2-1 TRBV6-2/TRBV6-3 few CASSYPAGGLDEQFF TGTGCCAGCAGTTACCCGGCAGGGGGCTTAGATGAGCAGTTCTTC
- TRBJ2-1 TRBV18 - CASSPLSGPLGNEQFF TGTGCCAGCTCACCACTTTCGGGACCCCTCGGGAATGAGCAGTTCTTC
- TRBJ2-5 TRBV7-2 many CASSLQQETQYF TGTGCCAGCAGCTTACAGCAAGAGACCCAGTACTTC
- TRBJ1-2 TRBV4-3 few CASSQDLGQAVYGYTF TGCGCCAGCAGCCAAGATCTAGGGCAGGCAGTCTATGGCTACACCTTC
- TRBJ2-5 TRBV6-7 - CAKLMTQYF TGTGCCAAACTTATGACCCAGTACTTC
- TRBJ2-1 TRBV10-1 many CASSEQLVDEQFF TGCGCCAGCAGTGAGCAACTGGTGGACGAGCAGTTCTTC
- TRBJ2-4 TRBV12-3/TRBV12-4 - CASTPPGPKNIQYF TGTGCCAGCACTCCGCCGGGACCCAAAAACATTCAGTACTTC
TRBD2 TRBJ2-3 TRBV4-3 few CASSHFLAGEADTQYF TGCGCCAGCAGCCATTTCCTTGCGGGAGAAGCAGATACGCAGTATTTT
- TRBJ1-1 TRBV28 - CASSFEGRVGNTEAFF TGTGCCAGCAGTTTTGAGGGGAGGGTTGGGAACACTGAAGCTTTCTTT
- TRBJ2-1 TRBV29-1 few CSVEAGVGTYNEQFF TGCAGCGTTGAAGCCGGGGTGGGGACCTACAATGAGCAGTTCTTC
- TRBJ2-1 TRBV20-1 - CSASGRNNEQFF TGCAGTGCTAGCGGGAGAAACAATGAGCAGTTCTTC
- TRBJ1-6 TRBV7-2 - CASSLRGVSDNSPLHF TGTGCCAGCAGCTTACGGGGAGTTAGTGATAATTCACCCCTCCACTTT
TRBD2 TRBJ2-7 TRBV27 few CASSGLAGRPYEQYF TGTGCCAGCAGTGGACTAGCGGGGAGGCCCTACGAGCAGTACTTC
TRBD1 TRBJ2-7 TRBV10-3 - CAISVGTGGYEQYF TGTGCCATCAGTGTAGGGACAGGGGGCTACGAGCAGTACTTC
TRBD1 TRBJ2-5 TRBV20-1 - CSASHRGFKETQYF TGCAGTGCTAGCCACAGGGGATTCAAAGAGACCCAGTACTTC
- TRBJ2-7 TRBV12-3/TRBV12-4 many CASSRTGSSYEQYF TGTGCCAGCAGCCGAACAGGGAGCTCCTACGAGCAGTACTTC
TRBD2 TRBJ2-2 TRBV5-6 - CASSLAEPGLAGTNTGELFF TGTGCCAGCAGCTTGGCGGAACCGGGACTAGCGGGCACGAACACCGGGGAGCTGTTTTTT
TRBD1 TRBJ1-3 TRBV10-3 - CAISGTGRSGNTIYF TGTGCCATCAGTGGGACAGGGAGGTCCGGAAACACCATATATTTT
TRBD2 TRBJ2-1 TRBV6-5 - CASSLLYDGRALNEQFF TGTGCCAGCAGTTTACTCTACGACGGGAGGGCCCTAAATGAGCAGTTCTTC
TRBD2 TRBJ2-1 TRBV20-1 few CSARDGASGGYNEQFF TGCAGTGCTAGAGATGGGGCTAGCGGGGGATACAATGAGCAGTTCTTC
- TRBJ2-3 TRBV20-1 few CSARAGAATDTQYF TGCAGTGCTAGAGCGGGCGCCGCCACAGATACGCAGTATTTT
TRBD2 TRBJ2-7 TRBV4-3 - CASSQAAPFGTRAYEQYF TGCGCCAGCAGCCAAGCTGCCCCTTTCGGGACTAGGGCCTACGAGCAGTACTTC
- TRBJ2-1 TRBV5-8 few CASSLKLGWGDEQFF TGTGCCAGCAGCTTGAAGCTAGGCTGGGGGGATGAGCAGTTCTTC
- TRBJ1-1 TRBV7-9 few CASSLDSFWGRTEAFF TGTGCCAGCAGCTTAGATTCGTTTTGGGGCCGCACTGAAGCTTTCTTT
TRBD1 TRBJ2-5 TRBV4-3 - CASSQDHGTDKETQYF TGCGCCAGCAGCCAAGATCACGGGACAGATAAAGAGACCCAGTACTTC
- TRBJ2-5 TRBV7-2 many CASSLALTLVGAEETQYF TGTGCCAGCAGCTTAGCGTTGACTTTGGTGGGGGCCGAAGAGACCCAGTACTTC
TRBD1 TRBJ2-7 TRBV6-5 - CASGRTGDHEQYF TGTGCCAGCGGGAGGACAGGGGACCACGAGCAGTACTTC
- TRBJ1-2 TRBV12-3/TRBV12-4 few CASRRKPGAPNYGYTF TGTGCCAGCAGAAGAAAACCAGGGGCGCCGAACTATGGCTACACCTTC
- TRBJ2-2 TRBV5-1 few CASSPGQTTGELFF TGCGCCAGCAGCCCCGGACAGACAACCGGGGAGCTGTTTTTT
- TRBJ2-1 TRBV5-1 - CASSSLTAGSSWNEQFF TGCGCCAGCAGCTCACTGACGGCCGGGAGTTCTTGGAATGAGCAGTTCTTC
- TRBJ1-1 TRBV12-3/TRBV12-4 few CASTIGADTEAFF TGTGCCAGCACCATCGGGGCGGACACTGAAGCTTTCTTT
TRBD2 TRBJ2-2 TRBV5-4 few CASSPPGLADTGELFF TGTGCCAGCAGCCCGCCGGGACTAGCGGACACCGGGGAGCTGTTTTTT
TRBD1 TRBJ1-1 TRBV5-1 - CASSLALVPGQTEAFF TGCGCCAGCAGCTTGGCCCTGGTACCGGGACAGACTGAAGCTTTCTTT
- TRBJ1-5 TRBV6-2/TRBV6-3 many CASSYGNQPQHF TGTGCCAGCAGTTATGGGAATCAGCCCCAGCATTTT
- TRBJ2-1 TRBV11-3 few CASSPPGTNEQFF TGTGCCAGCAGCCCACCTGGGACCAATGAGCAGTTCTTC
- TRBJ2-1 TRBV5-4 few CASSTRGLLRDEQFF TGTGCCAGCAGCACGAGGGGTCTGCTCAGAGATGAGCAGTTCTTC
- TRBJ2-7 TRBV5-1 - CASSFKGGSYEQYF TGCGCCAGCAGCTTTAAGGGCGGCTCCTACGAGCAGTACTTC
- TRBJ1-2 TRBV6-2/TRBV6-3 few CASRDLYGYTF TGTGCCAGCCGGGACCTCTATGGCTACACCTTC
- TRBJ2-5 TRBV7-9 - CASRRGIPWGGRETQYF TGTGCCAGCAGGCGGGGCATTCCGTGGGGGGGCCGGGAGACCCAGTACTTC
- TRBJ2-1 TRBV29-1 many CSVGTISYNEQFF TGCAGCGTTGGGACTATCTCCTACAATGAGCAGTTCTTC
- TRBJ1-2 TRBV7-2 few CASSSNYRVTYGYTF TGTGCCAGCAGCTCTAATTACAGGGTCACCTATGGCTACACCTTC
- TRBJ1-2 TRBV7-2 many CASSSWRDRGGYTF TGTGCCAGCAGCTCTTGGAGGGACCGGGGGGGCTACACCTTC
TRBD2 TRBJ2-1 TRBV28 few CASSLTGGDNEQFF TGTGCCAGCAGTTTGACGGGAGGGGACAATGAGCAGTTCTTC
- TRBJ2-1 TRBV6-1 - CASSKGRFPQEQFF TGTGCCAGCAGTAAGGGAAGGTTCCCACAGGAGCAGTTCTTC
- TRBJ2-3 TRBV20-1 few CSANHRALGYF TGCAGTGCCAATCACAGGGCCCTAGGGTATTTT
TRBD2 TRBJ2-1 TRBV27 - CASSFREGDEQFF TGTGCCAGCAGTTTCCGGGAGGGTGATGAGCAGTTCTTC
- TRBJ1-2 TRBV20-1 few CSARRAGTNYGYTF TGCAGTGCTAGACGGGCAGGGACGAACTATGGCTACACCTTC
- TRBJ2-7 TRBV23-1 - CATSPGQGLYEQYF TGCGCGACGTCGCCGGGTCAGGGGCTCTACGAGCAGTACTTC
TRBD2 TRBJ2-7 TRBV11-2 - CASSLDPSGGYEQYF TGTGCCAGCAGCTTAGATCCTAGCGGGGGCTACGAGCAGTACTTC